Below are 11 T cell receptor beta chains sequenced from a single sample in a study of blood T cell repertoires in COVID-19. Clones were sequenced by immunoSEQ multiplex PCR, and TCRdb holds only the in-frame ones, with some missing. The sample includes 200,000 or so clones, around 90% of them seen just once. Material: peripheral blood. The receptor set was obtained from a man in his thirties or forties with COVID-19, enrolled during active disease.

V usage is TRBV5-6 and J usage is TRBJ1-2; possibly TRBD1 for D (5 bases). The CDR3 has 15 residues. Germline V gives CDR1 SGHDT, CDR2 YYEEEE. V lost 6 bases and J lost 5, with 20 bases in between. The CDR3 reads CASIVLGQPLYGYTF. DNA for the CDR3: TGTGCCAGCATCGTCCTGGGGCAGCCCCTTTATGGCTACACCTTC.

The V gene is TRBV7-9, the J gene TRBJ1-1; D is unclear. This CDR3 spans 13 amino acids. Germline CDR1 and CDR2: SEHNR and FQNEAQ (reference sequence). V shed 2 bases and J shed 8 bases, with 12 bases lying between them. CDR3 DNA: TGTGCCAGCAGCTTATTGGAGGATGGGGAAGCTTTCTTT. This sequence encodes CASSLLEDGEAFF.

The sample holds one count of this clone. The CDR3 loop is CASRSGGGAQPYEQYF. The CDR3 DNA follows: TGTGCCAGCCGCTCCGGGGGTGGTGCGCAGCCCTACGAGCAGTACTTC. J is TRBJ2-7 and V is TRBV18; possible D gene TRBD2, 6 bases. CDR1 is KGHSH, CDR2 LQKENI, per germline. Trimming took off 8 bases at V and 2 bases at J, with 22 bases between the two ends. CDR3 length: 16 residues.

The gene calls are TRBV5-4 and TRBJ2-2; D is perhaps TRBD1 (5 bases). The CDR3 has 13 amino acids. V was clipped by 1 base and J by 5 bases, with 6 bases between them. Germline V CDR1 and CDR2: SGHNT, YYREEE (reference sequence). The CDR3 nucleotides are TGTGCCAGCAGCTTGCAGGGTACCGGGGAGCTGTTTTTT. Amino acid sequence: CASSLQGTGELFF.

Only a few counts were recorded for this clone. V is TRBV7-2 and J is TRBJ2-7; D may be TRBD1 (6 bases). The length of the CDR3 is 13 residues. V lost 2 bases to trimming and J lost 5 bases, with 10 bases between them. Looked up from germline, CDR1 is SGHTA and CDR2 is FQGNSA. The CDR3 sequence is CASSLFEGDEQYF. The CDR3 nucleotides read TGTGCCAGCAGCTTATTTGAGGGGGACGAGCAGTACTTC.

The chain combines TRBV19 with TRBJ2-2, with 7 bases aligning to TRBD1. V shed 9 bases and J 5 bases; nucleotides not matched to a gene: 9. CDR1 is LNHDA, CDR2 SQIVND, per germline (reference sequence). There are 14 residues in the CDR3. In nucleotides, the CDR3 is TGTGCCAGCTCGATGGGACAGATAACCGGGGAGCTGTTTTTT. Residues: CASSMGQITGELFF.

The chain recombines TRBV7-9 with TRBJ1-4; D might be TRBD1 (6 bases). Trimming shortened V by 6 bases and J by 4 bases, and 18 bases separated the two germline ends. The CDR3 has 16 residues. The V gene's germline CDR1 is SEHNR and CDR2 FQNEAQ (reference sequence). The CDR3 loop reads CASRSVGQGINEKLFF. The CDR3 DNA is TGTGCCAGCAGATCGGTGGGTCAGGGGATTAATGAAAAACTGTTTTTT.

The chain links TRBV27 to TRBJ1-5; tentative D call: TRBD1 (6 bases). V lost 5 bases and J lost 0, with 14 bases in between. CDR3 length: 16 residues. Looked up from germline, CDR1 is MNHEY and CDR2 is SMNVEV (reference sequence). CDR3 in amino acids: CASSALQGDSNQPQHF. The CDR3 bases are TGTGCCAGCAGTGCCCTACAGGGAGATAGCAATCAGCCCCAGCATTTT.

The rearrangement joins TRBV9 to TRBJ2-3, with 10 bases fitting TRBD1. This CDR3 has 15 residues. Trimming took 3 bases from V and 3 from J; bases not matched to a gene: 4. Germline-derived CDR1 and CDR2 are SGDLS and YYNGEE. The CDR3 loop is CASSGRDRGTDTQYF. In DNA, the CDR3 is TGTGCCAGCAGCGGACGGGACAGGGGAACAGATACGCAGTATTTT.

The chain carries TRBV14 and TRBJ2-7; D is unresolved. Germline CDR1 reads SGHDN; CDR2 reads FVKESK. Between the trimmed V and J ends, which lost 1 base and 5 bases, there was a span of 9 bases. The CDR3 length is 13 residues. CDR3 loop: CASSQGYLNEQYF. The CDR3 DNA is TGTGCCAGCAGCCAAGGTTACCTAAACGAGCAGTACTTC.

The DNA of the CDR3 is TGTGCCAGCAGCTCCCGGACAGGGGGCGTAAATGGCTACACCTTC. Amino acids: CASSSRTGGVNGYTF. The V and J genes are TRBV9 and TRBJ1-2; 11 nucleotides agree with TRBD1. V lost 4 bases and J lost 6; bases outside the gene matches: 8. Looked up from germline, CDR1 is SGDLS and CDR2 is YYNGEE. The CDR3 runs 15 residues.